The 13 T cell receptor beta chains presented below share a single source sample, sequenced in a study of shared clonotypes between healthy human individuals. Clones were read by immunoSEQ multiplex PCR, and TCRdb kept only the in-frame ones, dropping some. This sample has some 2 million clones; approximately 95% occur once, and the top ten carry 0.1% to 0.15%. Material for sequencing was naive CD4+ T cells sorted from blood. Subset defined: CD45RA+ positively selected. The receptors here all came from a man aged 18 to 29 in good health.

The chain links TRBV29-1 to TRBJ1-1; tentatively, D is TRBD1 (5 bases). Trimming removed 7 bases at V and 9 bases at J, with 12 bases between. This CDR3 comprises 10 residues. Germline CDR1 and CDR2: SQVTM and ANQGSEA. CDR3 coding DNA: TGCAGCGCCAAACAGGAGAAAGCTTTCTTT. It translates to CSAKQEKAFF.

The CDR3 DNA reads as TGTGCCAGCACTACAGGAACGGGTCAGCCCCAGCATTTT. It is translated as CASTTGTGQPQHF. The chain couples TRBV6-5 to TRBJ1-5, with a possible D match to TRBD1 (5 bases). Trimming cost V 7 bases and J 6 bases, with 13 bases left between them. Germline values: CDR1 MNHEY, CDR2 SVGAGI. The CDR3 length is 13 residues.

This sequence joins TRBV29-1 and TRBJ1-5; D is ambiguous. Trimming took 6 bases from V and 7 from J, leaving 19 bases between them. There are 14 residues in the CDR3. Germline CDR1 SQVTM, CDR2 ANQGSEA. CDR3 nucleotides: TGCAGCGTGGGGAGGGTGCGGACTAGCCAGCCCCAGCATTTT. Translated: CSVGRVRTSQPQHF.

Points on this clone: This CDR3 is also generated by other DNA sequences in the sample. This rearrangement joins TRBV6-5 to TRBJ2-7; the D gene is possibly TRBD2 (5 bases). Germline assignment: CDR1 MNHEY and CDR2 SVGAGI. CDR3 length: 11 amino acids. With 8 bases removed from V and 3 bases from J, the gap between germline ends came to 8 bases. CDR3 loop: CASGEGYEQYF. CDR3 bases: TGTGCCAGCGGAGAGGGCTACGAGCAGTACTTC.

In DNA, the CDR3 is TGTGCCAGCAGCTCGGGACAGTATAATTCACCCCTCCACTTT. It translates to CASSSGQYNSPLHF. The rearrangement uses TRBV7-9 and TRBJ1-6, with TRBD1 matching over 7 bases. V lost 4 bases, J lost 4 bases, and 1 base stayed unmatched. The CDR3 is made up of 14 amino acids. Per the germline V gene, CDR1 is SEHNR and CDR2 is FQNEAQ (reference sequence).

The genes are TRBV27 and TRBJ2-2, with 11 bases that match TRBD2. Trimming cost V 6 bases and J 4 bases; bases outside gene matches: 1. The CDR3 has 14 residues. In germline, CDR1 is MNHEY, CDR2 SMNVEV (reference sequence). CDR3 region: CASRGLAVTGELFF. CDR3 nucleotide sequence: TGTGCCAGCAGGGGACTAGCGGTCACCGGGGAGCTGTTTTTT.

In regard to this clone: Within the sample, other DNA sequences also encode this same CDR3. This rearrangement joins TRBV30 to TRBJ1-2, with D unresolved. Deletions cut 0 bases from V and 8 bases from J, with 13 bases between. The V gene's germline CDR1 is GTSNPN and CDR2 SVGIG (reference sequence). The CDR3 is 13 residues long. In nucleotides, the CDR3 is TGTGCCTGGAGTGTACGCGGGGTGGGCGGCTACACCTTC. Amino acid sequence: CAWSVRGVGGYTF.

Details on this clone: The same CDR3 also results from other DNA sequences found in this sample. V and J are TRBV5-1 and TRBJ1-6, with D perhaps TRBD1 (6 bases). Germline values: CDR1 SGHRS, CDR2 YFSETQ. The V and J ends lost 0 bases and 6 bases respectively, with 7 bases between them. CDR3 length equals 14 residues. The CDR3 DNA follows: TGCGCCAGCAGCTTGGGACAGGTTAATTCACCCCTCCACTTT. Encoded protein: CASSLGQVNSPLHF.

The DNA for the CDR3 is TGTGCCTGGGGGGCGAATGCAGAAGCTTTCTTT. This encodes CAWGANAEAFF. The chain combines TRBV30 with TRBJ1-1; the D gene is possibly TRBD1 (5 bases). In germline, CDR1 is GTSNPN, CDR2 SVGIG (reference sequence). Trimming took off 5 bases at V and 8 bases at J, with 12 bases between the two ends. The CDR3 has 11 amino acids.

This chain connects TRBV5-4 to TRBJ2-1; TRBD2 agrees at 7 bases. The germline V gene encodes CDR1 SGHNT and CDR2 YYREEE (reference sequence). The CDR3 has 15 amino acids. Germline trimming cut 4 bases from V and 2 bases from J; bases unmatched to any gene: 6. The CDR3 DNA reads TGTGCCAGCAGCGGAAAGCGGGATGCCTACAATGAGCAGTTCTTC. Its protein product is CASSGKRDAYNEQFF.

The rearrangement joins TRBV6-1 to TRBJ1-1; D call uncertain. The germline V gene encodes CDR1 MNHNS and CDR2 SASEGT. The CDR3 covers 13 residues. V dropped 4 bases and J dropped 2 bases, with 8 bases sitting between them. Written as DNA, the CDR3 is TGTGCCAGCAGTGTCAATCCAAACACTGAAGCTTTCTTT. It specifies CASSVNPNTEAFF.

The chain joins TRBV27 to TRBJ2-3, with D perhaps TRBD2 (5 bases). CDR1 is MNHEY and CDR2 is SMNVEV in the germline V gene (reference sequence). V was cut by 10 bases and J by 4 bases, with 15 bases left in between. CDR3 length equals 13 residues. This CDR3 is CATSRGSPDTQYF. The CDR3 nucleotides read TGTGCCACCTCCCGGGGTAGCCCAGATACGCAGTATTTT.

The V and J genes are TRBV5-1 and TRBJ2-7, with 8 nucleotides matching TRBD1. The germline V gene has CDR1 SGHRS and CDR2 YFSETQ. V gave up 1 base and J gave up 3 bases; unmatched junction bases: 9. The CDR3 consists of 16 residues. The CDR3 DNA follows: TGCGCCAGCAGCTTGTATAGTTTTGGACAGGGCTACGAGCAGTACTTC. Translated, it gives CASSLYSFGQGYEQYF.